A single sample is the source of the 25 T cell receptor beta chains below, sequenced in a study of T cell changes during pregnancy in multiple sclerosis. Some clones are missing from TCRdb's copy, which holds only in-frame ones; the method was immunoSEQ multiplex PCR. The repertoire holds 25,000 to 30,000 clones, with approximately 87% as singletons. Sequences were derived from CD8+ T cells from peripheral blood mononuclear cells, sampled after pregnancy. The source of these receptors is a female donor with multiple sclerosis, enrolled in a pregnancy study.

The J gene is TRBJ2-1, the V gene TRBV19; no firm D call. The germline V and J ends were trimmed by 6 bases and 3 bases, with 15 bases remaining between them. There are 15 residues in the CDR3. CDR1 LNHDA and CDR2 SQIVND come from the germline V gene (reference sequence). Written as DNA, the CDR3 is TGTGCCAGTAGCACCATAAGCCGCCACTACAATGAGCAGTTCTTC. Amino acid sequence: CASSTISRHYNEQFF.

J is TRBJ2-5 and V is TRBV27; D is ambiguous. The V and J ends lost 3 bases and 3 bases respectively, with 20 bases between them. Germline CDR1 is MNHEY and CDR2 is SMNVEV (reference sequence). The CDR3 covers 17 residues. The CDR3 reads CASSLAATSLKKETQYF. The CDR3 coding sequence is TGTGCCAGCAGTTTGGCGGCAACCTCCCTTAAAAAAGAGACCCAGTACTTC.

Written as DNA, the CDR3 is TGTGCCAGCAGCCTGACAGGGGGCGCGGAGACCCAGTACTTC. Amino acids: CASSLTGGAETQYF. The chain combines TRBV7-2 with TRBJ2-5, with 10 bases lining up with TRBD1. The V gene end was trimmed by 5 bases and the J gene end by 5 bases; junction bases not matched to a gene: 5. Germline lookup yields CDR1 SGHTA and CDR2 FQGNSA. This CDR3 spans 14 amino acids.

This rearrangement joins TRBV4-1 to TRBJ2-1, with 7 bases aligning to TRBD2. The J segment lost 2 bases and the V segment lost 8 bases, leaving 3 bases of the junction unmatched. CDR1 and CDR2 from the germline V gene are MGHRA and YSYEKL. This CDR3 contains 13 residues. The CDR3 loop reads CASSRGTYNEQFF. CDR3 in DNA: TGCGCCAGCTCGCGGGGGACCTACAATGAGCAGTTCTTC.

The J gene is TRBJ1-2, the V gene TRBV13; D gene uncertain. Looked up from germline, CDR1 is PRHDT and CDR2 is FYEKMQ (reference sequence). V was cut by 7 bases and J by 4 bases, with 16 bases left in between. The CDR3 extends over 14 amino acids. CDR3 sequence: CASTQEGRIYGYTF. In nucleotides, the CDR3 is TGTGCCAGCACCCAGGAAGGGAGGATCTATGGCTACACCTTC.

The V and J genes are TRBV13 and TRBJ2-2; no clear D. The V end lost 2 bases, the J end lost 7 bases, and 5 bases lay between the germline ends. Per germline, CDR1 PRHDT and CDR2 FYEKMQ (reference sequence). The CDR3 sequence is 12 residues long. The CDR3 here is CASSLWSGELFF. The CDR3 DNA is TGTGCCAGCAGCTTATGGAGCGGGGAGCTGTTTTTT.

J is TRBJ2-1 and V is TRBV4-1; 13 positions match TRBD2. The CDR3 contains 15 residues. Unmatched junction bases numbered 2, after V lost 3 bases and J lost 6 bases. The germline V gene encodes CDR1 MGHRA and CDR2 YSYEKL. As DNA, the CDR3 is TGCGCCAGCAGCCAGAGACTAGCGGGGGGCAATGAGCAGTTCTTC. Encoded protein: CASSQRLAGGNEQFF.

The chain uses TRBV9 and TRBJ1-2; tentatively, D is TRBD1 (5 bases). V gave up 0 bases and J gave up 4 bases, with 10 bases separating them. The V gene's germline CDR1 is SGDLS and CDR2 YYNGEE. The CDR3 sequence is 14 residues long. CDR3 sequence reads: CASSVAGGAYGYTF. Written as DNA, the CDR3 is TGTGCCAGCAGCGTAGCTGGAGGGGCCTATGGCTACACCTTC.

The rearrangement links TRBV6-5 to TRBJ1-6, with D unresolved. V dropped 2 bases and J dropped 7 bases, with 15 bases sitting between them. The CDR3 loop spans 16 amino acids. The germline V gene encodes CDR1 MNHEY and CDR2 SVGAGI. The DNA for the CDR3 is TGTGCCAGCAGTTACCCCCCCGGCGGGGAGAATTCACCCCTCCACTTT. Its translation is CASSYPPGGENSPLHF.

The rearrangement uses TRBV7-9 and TRBJ1-2; TRBD1 matches 7 bases. Losses at the gene ends were 4 bases for V and 3 bases for J; bases not matched to a gene: 8. The CDR3 totals 15 residues. CDR1 is SEHNR, CDR2 FQNEAQ, per germline (reference sequence). The CDR3, as DNA: TGTGCCAGCAGCTCCGGACAGGACCGACACTATGGCTACACCTTC. Residues: CASSSGQDRHYGYTF.

The chain carries TRBV7-9 and TRBJ2-7; D is undetermined. There are 12 residues in the CDR3. Trimming cost V 6 bases and J 7 bases, with 13 bases left between them. Germline loops: CDR1 SEHNR, CDR2 FQNEAQ (reference sequence). The CDR3 DNA reads as TGTGCCAGCAGTCCCAAAGCGTGGGAGCAGTACTTC. It translates to CASSPKAWEQYF.

The V and J genes are TRBV7-9 and TRBJ1-2, with 8 bases that match TRBD1. The V gene end was trimmed by 5 bases and the J gene end by 3 bases; junction bases not matched to a gene: 11. The CDR3 has 16 residues. Looked up from germline, CDR1 is SEHNR and CDR2 is FQNEAQ (reference sequence). CDR3 protein: CASSIPGGWFDYGYTF. CDR3 nucleotides: TGTGCCAGCAGCATACCAGGGGGCTGGTTTGACTATGGCTACACCTTC.

The genes are TRBV27 and TRBJ2-1; 8 bases agree with TRBD2. The CDR3 is 17 residues long. Germline CDR1 MNHEY, CDR2 SMNVEV (reference sequence). After removal of 4 bases from V and 0 bases from J, the junction contained 8 bases not matched to a gene. For the CDR3, the DNA is TGTGCCAGCAGTTGGGGTCCCGGGACTAGCTCCTACAATGAGCAGTTCTTC. Translated, it gives CASSWGPGTSSYNEQFF.

CDR3 coding DNA: TGTGCCATCAGTGAGTCACAGGGGATCACCTATAATTCACCCCTCCACTTT. The encoded protein is CAISESQGITYNSPLHF. This rearrangement joins TRBV10-3 to TRBJ1-6; 7 nucleotides match TRBD1. CDR1 ENHRY and CDR2 SYGVKD come from the germline V gene. The CDR3 extends over 17 amino acids. V lost 0 bases to trimming and J lost 2 bases; unmatched junction nucleotides: 4.

The chain uses TRBV30 and TRBJ1-1, with D possibly being TRBD1 (6 bases). The CDR3 extends over 12 amino acids. The germline CDR1 and CDR2 sequences are GTSNPN and SVGIG (reference sequence). Trimming pared 7 bases from V and 6 bases from J, leaving 15 bases between. CDR3 sequence (DNA): TGTGCCTTTTACCGGGGGGCTCCTGAAGCTTTCTTT. Translation gives CAFYRGAPEAFF.

The chain is built from TRBV19 and TRBJ2-7; D possibly corresponds to TRBD2 (5 bases). Germline CDR1 and CDR2: LNHDA and SQIVND (reference sequence). CDR3 length equals 14 residues. Trimming removed 0 bases at V and 3 bases at J, with 9 bases between. For the CDR3, the DNA is TGTGCCAGTAGTATAGATGGGGAGTTCTACGAGCAGTACTTC. Its protein product is CASSIDGEFYEQYF.

A remark on this clone: This sample also contains other DNA sequences that code for the same CDR3. This rearrangement joins TRBV4-1 to TRBJ1-2; 8 bases are a match to TRBD1. The CDR3 consists of 17 residues. Germline CDR1 is MGHRA and CDR2 is YSYEKL. J gave up 5 bases and V 0 bases, and 11 bases lay outside the gene matches. CDR3 DNA: TGCGCCAGCAGCCAAGATTGGGCAGGGGGCGTTTTTTATGGCTACACCTTC. Translated: CASSQDWAGGVFYGYTF.

The chain is built from TRBV5-5 and TRBJ2-5; 9 positions match TRBD2. CDR1 and CDR2 from the germline V gene are SGHKS and YYEKEE (reference sequence). The CDR3 extends over 16 amino acids. Trimming at V came to 3 bases and at J to 3 bases, leaving 9 bases not matched to a gene. The CDR3: CASSSAGLAAEETQYF. The CDR3, as DNA: TGTGCCAGCAGCTCCGCGGGACTAGCAGCGGAAGAGACCCAGTACTTC.

V is TRBV15 and J is TRBJ1-6, with 9 bases matching TRBD1. V lost 5 bases and J lost 14; bases outside the gene matches: 10. CDR3 size: 14 residues. CDR1 is LNHNV and CDR2 is YYDKDF in the germline V gene (reference sequence). CDR3 protein: CATSGPRDRESLHF. For the CDR3, the DNA is TGTGCCACCAGCGGCCCCCGGGACAGGGAATCCCTCCACTTT.

The chain recombines TRBV2 with TRBJ1-1, with D possibly being TRBD1 (6 bases). CDR1 and CDR2 (germline): SNHLY, FYNNEI. Trimming removed 6 bases at V and 0 bases at J, with 11 bases between. The CDR3 loop spans 14 amino acids. In DNA form, the CDR3 reads TGTGCCAGCAGCCGTGACAGGTTGAACACTGAAGCTTTCTTT. This encodes CASSRDRLNTEAFF.

V is TRBV4-2 and J is TRBJ2-7, with a tentative D call TRBD2 (6 bases). The germline V gene has CDR1 LGHNA and CDR2 YNFKEQ. V was shortened by 0 bases and J by 0 bases, with 12 bases between the two germline ends. The CDR3 runs 16 residues. The chain's CDR3 is CASSQDFGGPSYEQYF. DNA for the CDR3: TGTGCCAGCAGCCAAGATTTCGGGGGTCCCTCCTACGAGCAGTACTTC.

The chain joins TRBV6-5 to TRBJ1-3; D is possibly TRBD1 (5 bases). V lost 0 bases and J lost 0, with 9 bases in between. Germline-derived CDR1 and CDR2 are MNHEY and SVGAGI. The CDR3 consists of 16 residues. Written as DNA, the CDR3 is TGTGCCAGCAGTTACTCGGGGCAGGACTCTGGAAACACCATATATTTT. Protein: CASSYSGQDSGNTIYF.

The chain combines TRBV27 with TRBJ1-6, with D maybe TRBD1 (5 bases). V lost 5 bases, J lost 9 bases, and 17 bases lay in between. The CDR3 covers 15 residues. Looked up from germline, CDR1 is MNHEY and CDR2 is SMNVEV (reference sequence). The CDR3 bases are TGTGCCAGCAGTACGGGCAGGGAATTCGGTTCACCCCTCCACTTT. This gives the protein CASSTGREFGSPLHF.

The chain recombines TRBV6-5 with TRBJ1-1; D is ambiguous. From germline, CDR1 is MNHEY and CDR2 SVGAGI. The CDR3 sequence is 13 residues long. V lost 7 bases to trimming and J lost 1 base, with 10 bases between them. The CDR3: CASTQTGNTEAFF. The CDR3 DNA sequence: TGTGCCAGCACCCAAACCGGGAACACTGAAGCTTTCTTT.

V usage is TRBV6-5 and J usage is TRBJ2-7, with 7 bases lining up with TRBD2. This CDR3 comprises 10 residues. Per germline, CDR1 MNHEY and CDR2 SVGAGI. V lost 11 bases to trimming and J lost 3 bases; unmatched junction nucleotides: 1. CDR3 coding DNA: TGTGCCGGGGGGGTCTACGAGCAGTACTTC. This sequence encodes CAGGVYEQYF.